This entry concerns a single TCR beta chain. Cohort assignment relied on participant-reported clinical history. This entry is derived from a study of blood T cell repertoires in COVID-19. Here immunoSEQ multiplex PCR was the method, and the copy in TCRdb shows in-frame clones only, minus some. The repertoire holds roughly 190,000 clones, 65% to 85% seen once, with roughly 3.2% in the top ten. This CDR3 has 14 amino acids. Trimming took off 1 base at V and 6 bases at J, with 10 bases between the two ends. CDR1 and CDR2 from the germline V gene are SGHAT and FQNNGV. The sequenced material came from PBMCs or T cells enriched from blood (not recorded which). The receptor comes from a woman aged 25 to 45 who had recovered from COVID-19. V gene TRBV11-2 combines with J gene TRBJ2-1; possibly TRBD2 for D (6 bases). For the CDR3, the DNA is TGTGCCAGCAGCTTAGTCGGAGGGGTCAATGAGCAGTTCTTC. This sequence encodes CASSLVGGVNEQFF.